The clone carrying this T cell receptor beta chain was found many times. The antigen remains unidentified. The sample is drawn from a study of T cells in Graves' hyperthyroidism and ophthalmopathy. Study-level findings and limits: Ophthalmopathy, as predicted by the model, came a median roughly 6.5 months after the prediction.

RNA transcripts gave rise to amplified TCR beta CDR3 regions. A first-round RT-PCR of the TCR CDR3 used the HTBI primer set. TCRdb re-analysed the multiplex PCR reads in MiXCR, keeping a single row per CDR3 protein. The data contain fewer than 650,000 distinct CDR3 sequences, roughly 13% of them singletons. The sample taken for sequencing was blood. This TCR came from a woman aged 25 to 39 with Graves' hyperthyroidism that later progressed to Graves' ophthalmopathy.

The CDR3 DNA follows: TGTGCCAGCAGCCTCGGGGGTACACGACTGTTTTTT. Amino acid sequence: CASSLGGTRLFF. The chain couples TRBV7-6 to TRBJ1-4, with D possibly matching TRBD1 (5 bases). V gave up 5 bases and J gave up 13 bases, with 14 bases separating them. The CDR3 has 12 amino acids. CDR1 SGHVS and CDR2 FNYEAQ come from the germline V gene.